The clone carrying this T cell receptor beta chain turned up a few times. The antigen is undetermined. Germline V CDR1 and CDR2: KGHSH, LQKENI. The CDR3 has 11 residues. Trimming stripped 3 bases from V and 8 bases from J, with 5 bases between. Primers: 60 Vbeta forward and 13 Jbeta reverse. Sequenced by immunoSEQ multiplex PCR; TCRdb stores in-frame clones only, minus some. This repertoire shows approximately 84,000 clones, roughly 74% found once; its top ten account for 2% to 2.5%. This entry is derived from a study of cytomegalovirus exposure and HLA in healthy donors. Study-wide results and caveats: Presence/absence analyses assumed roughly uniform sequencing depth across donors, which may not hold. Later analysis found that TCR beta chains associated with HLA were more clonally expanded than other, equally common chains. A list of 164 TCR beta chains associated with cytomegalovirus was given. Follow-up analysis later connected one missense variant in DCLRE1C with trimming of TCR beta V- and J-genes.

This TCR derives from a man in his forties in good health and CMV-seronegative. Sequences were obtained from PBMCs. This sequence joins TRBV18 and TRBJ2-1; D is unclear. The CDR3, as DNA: TGTGCCAGCTCACCCTTCGATGAGCAGTTCTTC. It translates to CASSPFDEQFF.